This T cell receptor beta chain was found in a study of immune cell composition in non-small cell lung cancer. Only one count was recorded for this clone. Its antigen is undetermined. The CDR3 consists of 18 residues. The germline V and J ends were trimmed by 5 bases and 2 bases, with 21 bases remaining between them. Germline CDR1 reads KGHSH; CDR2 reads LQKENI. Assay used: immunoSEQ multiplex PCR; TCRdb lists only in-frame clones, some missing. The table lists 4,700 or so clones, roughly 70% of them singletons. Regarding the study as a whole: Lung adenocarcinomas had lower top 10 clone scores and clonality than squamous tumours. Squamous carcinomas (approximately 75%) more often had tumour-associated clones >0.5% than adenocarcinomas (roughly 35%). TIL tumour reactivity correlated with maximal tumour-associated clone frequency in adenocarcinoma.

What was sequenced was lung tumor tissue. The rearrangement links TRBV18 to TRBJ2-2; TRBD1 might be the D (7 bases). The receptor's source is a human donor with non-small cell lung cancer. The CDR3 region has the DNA TGTGCCAGCTCAGCACAGGGGTGGATAGCGGATAACACCGGGGAGCTGTTTTTT. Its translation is CASSAQGWIADNTGELFF.